This T cell receptor (beta chain) appears in the sequencing data of a study of shared clonotypes between healthy human individuals. The study's findings and limits: When naive CD4 clonotypes were compared across four donors, about 5% were shared. Genetic and exposure-history diversity was limited by the small donor number.

About this clone: Its specificity is unknown. Other DNA sequences in this sample translate to the same CDR3.

The CDR3 runs to 13 residues. CDR1 is LNHDA, CDR2 SQIVND, per germline (reference sequence). The V end lost 1 base, the J end lost 4 bases, and 5 bases lay between the germline ends. Naivety among CD8 cells was defined by CD45RO negativity and positive CCR7 selection, thereby excluding terminally differentiated effector memory CD45RA+ cells. The table came from immunoSEQ multiplex PCR; TCRdb's copy has only in-frame clones and leaves some out. The sample lists approximately 2,000,000 clones, 80% to 95% occurring once. The chain uses TRBV19 and TRBJ1-5; D ambiguous. The TCR comes from a man between 18 and 35 years old in good health. Some clones in this sample may be carry-over from other donors' samples. Source material: naive CD8+ T cells from PBMCs. The CDR3 sequence: CASSIGGNQPQHF. The CDR3 region has the DNA TGTGCCAGTAGTATAGGCGGAAATCAGCCCCAGCATTTT.